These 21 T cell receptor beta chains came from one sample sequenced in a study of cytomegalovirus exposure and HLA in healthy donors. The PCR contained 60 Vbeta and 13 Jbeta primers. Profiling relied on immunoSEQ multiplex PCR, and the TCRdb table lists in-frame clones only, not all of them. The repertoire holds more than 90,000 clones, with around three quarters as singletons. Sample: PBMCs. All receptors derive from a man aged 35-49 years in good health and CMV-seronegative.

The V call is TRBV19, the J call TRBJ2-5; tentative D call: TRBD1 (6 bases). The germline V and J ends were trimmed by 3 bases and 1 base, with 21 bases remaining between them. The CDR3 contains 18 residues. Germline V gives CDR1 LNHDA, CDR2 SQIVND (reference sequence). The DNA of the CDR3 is TGTGCCAGTAGTATCCTCTACTCCGGGACACCGATCCAAGAGACCCAGTACTTC. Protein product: CASSILYSGTPIQETQYF. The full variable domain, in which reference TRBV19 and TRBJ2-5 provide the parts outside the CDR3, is DGGITQSPKYLFRKEGQNVTLSCEQNLNHDAMYWYRQDPGQGLRLIYYSQIVNDFQKGDIAEGYSVSREKKESFPLTVTSAQKNPTAFYLCASSILYSGTPIQETQYFGPGTRLLVL.

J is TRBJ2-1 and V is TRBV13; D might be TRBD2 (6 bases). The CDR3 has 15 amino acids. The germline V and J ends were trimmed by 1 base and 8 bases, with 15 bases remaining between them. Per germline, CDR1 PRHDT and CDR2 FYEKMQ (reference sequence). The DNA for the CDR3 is TGTGCCAGCAGCTTAGCTCGGGGGATCCGTCATGAGCAGTTCTTC. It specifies CASSLARGIRHEQFF.

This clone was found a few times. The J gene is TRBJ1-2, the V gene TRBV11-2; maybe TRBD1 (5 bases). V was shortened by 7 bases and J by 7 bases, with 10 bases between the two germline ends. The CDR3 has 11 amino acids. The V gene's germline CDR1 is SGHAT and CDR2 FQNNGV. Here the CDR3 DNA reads TGTGCCAGCACCCAGGGAGGTGGCTACACCTTC. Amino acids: CASTQGGGYTF.

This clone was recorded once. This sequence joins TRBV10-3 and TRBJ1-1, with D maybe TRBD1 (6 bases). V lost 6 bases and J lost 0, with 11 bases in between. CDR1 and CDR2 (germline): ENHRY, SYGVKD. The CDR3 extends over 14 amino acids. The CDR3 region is CAIRWTELNTEAFF. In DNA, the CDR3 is TGTGCCATCAGGTGGACAGAGTTGAACACTGAAGCTTTCTTT.

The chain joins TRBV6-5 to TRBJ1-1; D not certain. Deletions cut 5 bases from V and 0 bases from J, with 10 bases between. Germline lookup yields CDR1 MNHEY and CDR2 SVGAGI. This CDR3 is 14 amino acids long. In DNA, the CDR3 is TGTGCCAGCAGTGCGGGAACCATGAACACTGAAGCTTTCTTT. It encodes CASSAGTMNTEAFF.

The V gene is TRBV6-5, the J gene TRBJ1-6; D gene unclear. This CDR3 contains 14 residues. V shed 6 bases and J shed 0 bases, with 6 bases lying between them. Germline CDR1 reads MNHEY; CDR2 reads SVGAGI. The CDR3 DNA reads TGTGCCAGCAGCTATAGCTCCTATAATTCACCCCTCCACTTT. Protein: CASSYSSYNSPLHF.

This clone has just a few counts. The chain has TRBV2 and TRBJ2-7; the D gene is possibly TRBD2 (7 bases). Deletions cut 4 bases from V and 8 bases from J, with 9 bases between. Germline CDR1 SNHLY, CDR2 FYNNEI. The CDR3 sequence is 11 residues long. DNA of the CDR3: TGTGCCAGCAGTGTCGGGGGGCAGCAGTACTTC. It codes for CASSVGGQQYF.

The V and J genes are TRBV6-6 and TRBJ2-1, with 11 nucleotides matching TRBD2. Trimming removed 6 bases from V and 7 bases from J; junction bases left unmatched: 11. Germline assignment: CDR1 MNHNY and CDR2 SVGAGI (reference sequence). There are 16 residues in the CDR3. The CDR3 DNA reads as TGTGCCAGCAGCAACCCACTAGCGGGAGAAGCGAATGAGCAGTTCTTC. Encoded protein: CASSNPLAGEANEQFF.

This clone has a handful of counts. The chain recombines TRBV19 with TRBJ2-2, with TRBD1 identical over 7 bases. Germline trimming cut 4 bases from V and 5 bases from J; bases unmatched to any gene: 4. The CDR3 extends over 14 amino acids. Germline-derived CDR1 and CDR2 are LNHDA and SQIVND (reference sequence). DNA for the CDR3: TGTGCCAGTAGTAGGCAGGGGGAAACCGGGGAGCTGTTTTTT. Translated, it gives CASSRQGETGELFF.

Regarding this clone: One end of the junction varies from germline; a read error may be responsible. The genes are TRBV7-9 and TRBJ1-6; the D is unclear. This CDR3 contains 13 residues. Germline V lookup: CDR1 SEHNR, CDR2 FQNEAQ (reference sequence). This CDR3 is CSSSLRSDSPLHF. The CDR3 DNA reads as TGTTCCAGCAGCTTGAGGTCCGATTCACCCCTCCACTTT.

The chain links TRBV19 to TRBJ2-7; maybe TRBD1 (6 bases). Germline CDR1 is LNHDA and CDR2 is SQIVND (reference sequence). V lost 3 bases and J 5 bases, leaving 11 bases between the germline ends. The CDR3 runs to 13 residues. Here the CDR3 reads CASSIGDIHEQYF. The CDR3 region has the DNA TGTGCCAGTAGTATCGGGGACATCCACGAGCAGTACTTC. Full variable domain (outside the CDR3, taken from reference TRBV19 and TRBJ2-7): DGGITQSPKYLFRKEGQNVTLSCEQNLNHDAMYWYRQDPGQGLRLIYYSQIVNDFQKGDIAEGYSVSREKKESFPLTVTSAQKNPTAFYLCASSIGDIHEQYFGPGTRLTVT.

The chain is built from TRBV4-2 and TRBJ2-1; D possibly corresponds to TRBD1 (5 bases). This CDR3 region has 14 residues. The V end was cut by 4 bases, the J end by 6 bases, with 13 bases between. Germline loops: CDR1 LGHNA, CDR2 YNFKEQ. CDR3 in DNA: TGTGCCAGCAGCCGCAGGGTGGGGTCCAATGAGCAGTTCTTC. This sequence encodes CASSRRVGSNEQFF.

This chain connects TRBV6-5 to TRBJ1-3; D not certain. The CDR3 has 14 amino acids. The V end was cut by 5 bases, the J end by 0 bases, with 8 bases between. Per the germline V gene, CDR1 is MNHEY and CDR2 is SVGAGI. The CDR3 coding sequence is TGTGCCAGCAGTCAATTGTTCTCTGGAAACACCATATATTTT. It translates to CASSQLFSGNTIYF.

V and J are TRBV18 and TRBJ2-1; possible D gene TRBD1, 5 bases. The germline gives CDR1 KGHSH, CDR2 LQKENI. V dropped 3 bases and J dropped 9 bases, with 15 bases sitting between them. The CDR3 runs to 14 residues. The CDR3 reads CASSPGHEKAEQFF. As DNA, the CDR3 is TGTGCCAGCTCACCCGGACATGAGAAAGCTGAGCAGTTCTTC.

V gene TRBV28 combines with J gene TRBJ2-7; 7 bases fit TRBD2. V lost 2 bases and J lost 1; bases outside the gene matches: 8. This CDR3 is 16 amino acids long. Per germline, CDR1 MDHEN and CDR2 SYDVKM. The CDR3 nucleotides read TGTGCCAGCAGTTTAGAATTTGGGCGGGGGTCCTACGAGCAGTACTTC. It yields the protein CASSLEFGRGSYEQYF.

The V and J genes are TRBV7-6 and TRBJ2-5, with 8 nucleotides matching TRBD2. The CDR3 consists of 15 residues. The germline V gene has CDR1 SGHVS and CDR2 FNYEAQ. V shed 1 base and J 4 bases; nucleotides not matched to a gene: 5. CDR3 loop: CASSLGAGAGETQYF. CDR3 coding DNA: TGTGCCAGCAGCTTAGGAGCGGGGGCTGGAGAGACCCAGTACTTC.

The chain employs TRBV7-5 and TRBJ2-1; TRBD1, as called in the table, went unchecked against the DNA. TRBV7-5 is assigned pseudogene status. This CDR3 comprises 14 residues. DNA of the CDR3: TGTGCCAGCAGCCACCGGGACAGGAAGGATGAGCAGTTCTTC. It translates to CASSHRDRKDEQFF.

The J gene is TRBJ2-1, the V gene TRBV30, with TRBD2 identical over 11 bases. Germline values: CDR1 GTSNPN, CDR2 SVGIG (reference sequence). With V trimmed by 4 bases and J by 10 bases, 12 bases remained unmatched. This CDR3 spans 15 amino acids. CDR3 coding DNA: TGTGCCTGGACCCCCGCGGCTAGCGGGGGGAGGGAGCAGTTCTTC. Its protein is CAWTPAASGGREQFF. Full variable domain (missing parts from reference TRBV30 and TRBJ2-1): SQTIHQWPATLVQPVGSPLSLECTVEGTSNPNLYWYRQAAGRGLQLLFYSVGIGQISSEVPQNLSASRPQDRQFILSSKKLLLSDSGFYLCAWTPAASGGREQFFGPGTRLTVL.

The chain's CDR3 is CASSSGRGTGGYEQYF. CDR3 DNA sequence: TGTGCCAGCAGCAGCGGGCGTGGGACAGGGGGTTACGAGCAGTACTTC. This chain uses TRBV5-8 with TRBJ2-7, with TRBD1 matching over 11 bases. J was trimmed by 4 bases and V by 4 bases; bases with no gene match: 10. Germline CDR1 reads SGHTS; CDR2 reads YDEGEE. The CDR3 has 16 amino acids.

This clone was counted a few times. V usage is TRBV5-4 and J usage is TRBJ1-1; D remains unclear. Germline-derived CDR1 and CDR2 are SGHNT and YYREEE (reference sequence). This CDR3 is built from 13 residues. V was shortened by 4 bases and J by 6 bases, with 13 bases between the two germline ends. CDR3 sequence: CASSPRSRSEAFF. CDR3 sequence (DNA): TGTGCCAGCAGCCCAAGGTCCAGGTCTGAAGCTTTCTTT. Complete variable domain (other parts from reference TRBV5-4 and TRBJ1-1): ETGVTQSPTHLIKTRGQQVTLRCSSQSGHNTVSWYQQALGQGPQFIFQYYREEENGRGNFPPRFSGLQFPNYSSELNVNALELDDSALYLCASSPRSRSEAFFGQGTRLTVV.

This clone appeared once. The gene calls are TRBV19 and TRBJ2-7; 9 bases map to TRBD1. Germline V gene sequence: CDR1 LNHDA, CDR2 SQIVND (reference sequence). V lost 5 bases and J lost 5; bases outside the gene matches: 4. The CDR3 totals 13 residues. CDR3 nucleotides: TGTGCCAGTAGTCTTGGACAGGGGAACGAGCAGTACTTC. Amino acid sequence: CASSLGQGNEQYF.